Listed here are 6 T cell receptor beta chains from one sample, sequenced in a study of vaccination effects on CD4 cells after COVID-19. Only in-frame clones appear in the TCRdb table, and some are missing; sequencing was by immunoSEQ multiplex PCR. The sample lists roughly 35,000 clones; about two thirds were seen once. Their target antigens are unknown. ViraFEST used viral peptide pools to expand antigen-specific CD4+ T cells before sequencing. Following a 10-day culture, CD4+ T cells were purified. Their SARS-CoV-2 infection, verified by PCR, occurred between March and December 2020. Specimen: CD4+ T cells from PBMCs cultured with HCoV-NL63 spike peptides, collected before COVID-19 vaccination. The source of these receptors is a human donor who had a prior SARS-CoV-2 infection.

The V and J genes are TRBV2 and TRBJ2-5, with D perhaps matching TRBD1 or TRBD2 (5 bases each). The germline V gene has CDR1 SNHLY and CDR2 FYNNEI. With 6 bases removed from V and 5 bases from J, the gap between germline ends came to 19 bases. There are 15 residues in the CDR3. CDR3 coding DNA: TGTGCCAGCAGGACCGGGGTAGGGACGTTTGAGACCCAGTACTTC. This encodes CASRTGVGTFETQYF.

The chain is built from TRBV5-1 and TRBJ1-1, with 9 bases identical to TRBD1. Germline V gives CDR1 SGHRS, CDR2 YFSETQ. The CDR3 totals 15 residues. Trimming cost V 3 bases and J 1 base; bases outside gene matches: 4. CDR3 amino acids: CASSWRTGENTEAFF. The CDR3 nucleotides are TGCGCCAGCAGCTGGAGGACAGGGGAGAACACTGAAGCTTTCTTT.

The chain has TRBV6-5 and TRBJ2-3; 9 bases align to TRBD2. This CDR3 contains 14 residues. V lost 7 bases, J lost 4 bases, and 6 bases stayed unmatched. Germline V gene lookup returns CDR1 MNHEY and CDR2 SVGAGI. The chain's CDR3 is CASKASGNADTQYF. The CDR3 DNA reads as TGTGCCAGCAAAGCTAGCGGGAATGCAGATACGCAGTATTTT.

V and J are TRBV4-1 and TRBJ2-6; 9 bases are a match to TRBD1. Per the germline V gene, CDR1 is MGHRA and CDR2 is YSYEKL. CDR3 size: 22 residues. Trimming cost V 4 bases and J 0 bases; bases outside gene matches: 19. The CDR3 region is CASSRTYSKGQGLNSGANVLTF. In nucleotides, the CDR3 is TGCGCCAGCAGCCGGACCTACTCAAAGGGACAGGGTTTAAACTCTGGGGCCAACGTCCTGACTTTC.

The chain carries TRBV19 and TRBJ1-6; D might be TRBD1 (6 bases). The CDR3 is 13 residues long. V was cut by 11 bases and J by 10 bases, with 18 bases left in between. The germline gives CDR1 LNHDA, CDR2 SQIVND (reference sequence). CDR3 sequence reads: CASRTALRSPLHF. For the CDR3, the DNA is TGTGCCTCCAGGACAGCCTTACGCTCACCCCTCCACTTT.

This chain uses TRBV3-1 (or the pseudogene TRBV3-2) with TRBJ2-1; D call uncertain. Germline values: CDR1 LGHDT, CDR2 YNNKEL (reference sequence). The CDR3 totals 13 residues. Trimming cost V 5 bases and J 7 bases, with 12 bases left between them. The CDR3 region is CASSSLARNEQFF. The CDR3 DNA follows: TGTGCCAGCAGCTCTTTGGCGAGGAATGAGCAGTTCTTC.